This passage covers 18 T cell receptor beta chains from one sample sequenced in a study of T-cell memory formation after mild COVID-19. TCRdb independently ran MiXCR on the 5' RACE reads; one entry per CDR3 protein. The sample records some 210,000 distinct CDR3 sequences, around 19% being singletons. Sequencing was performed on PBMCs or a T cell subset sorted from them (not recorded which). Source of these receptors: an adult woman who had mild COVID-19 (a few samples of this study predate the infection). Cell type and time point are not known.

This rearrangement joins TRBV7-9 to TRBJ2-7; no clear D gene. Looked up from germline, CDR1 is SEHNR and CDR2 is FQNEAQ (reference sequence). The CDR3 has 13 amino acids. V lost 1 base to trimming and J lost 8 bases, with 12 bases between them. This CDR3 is CASSLGATEKQYF. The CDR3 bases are TGTGCCAGCAGCTTAGGGGCTACGGAGAAGCAGTACTTC.

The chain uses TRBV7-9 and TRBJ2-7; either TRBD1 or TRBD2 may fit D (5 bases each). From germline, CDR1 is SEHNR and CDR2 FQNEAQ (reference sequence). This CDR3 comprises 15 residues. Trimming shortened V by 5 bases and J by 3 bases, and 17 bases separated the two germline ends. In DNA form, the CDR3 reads TGTGCCAGCAGCCACGGGACGGAGGACATCTACGAGCAGTACTTC. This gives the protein CASSHGTEDIYEQYF.

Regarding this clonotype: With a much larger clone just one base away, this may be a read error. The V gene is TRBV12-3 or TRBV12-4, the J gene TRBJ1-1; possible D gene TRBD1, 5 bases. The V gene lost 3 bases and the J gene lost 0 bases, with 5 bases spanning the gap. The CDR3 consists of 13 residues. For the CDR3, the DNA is TGTGCCAGCAGTTTCAGGGTGAACACTGAAGCTTTCTTT. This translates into CASSFRVNTEAFF.

CDR3 DNA sequence: TGTGCCACCAGCACTGACTTGGGGGGTCGCATTCAGTACTTC. It is translated as CATSTDLGGRIQYF. The chain has TRBV15 and TRBJ2-4, with a possible D match to TRBD2 (6 bases). Germline CDR1 LNHNV, CDR2 YYDKDF (reference sequence). V was shortened by 4 bases and J by 9 bases, with 16 bases between the two germline ends. This CDR3 spans 14 amino acids. Using reference TRBV15 and TRBJ2-4 for the parts outside the CDR3, the full variable domain is DAMVIQNPRYQVTQFGKPVTLSCSQTLNHNVMYWYQQKSSQAPKLLFHYYDKDFNNEADTPDNFQSRRPNTSFCFLDIRSPGLGDTAMYLCATSTDLGGRIQYFGAGTRLSVL.

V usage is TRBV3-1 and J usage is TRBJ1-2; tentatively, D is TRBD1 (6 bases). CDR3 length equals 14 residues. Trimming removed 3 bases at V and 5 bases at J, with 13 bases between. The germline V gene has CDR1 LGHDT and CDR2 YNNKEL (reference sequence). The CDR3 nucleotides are TGTGCCAGCAGCCATGTGGACAGATCGTATGGCTACACCTTC. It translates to CASSHVDRSYGYTF.

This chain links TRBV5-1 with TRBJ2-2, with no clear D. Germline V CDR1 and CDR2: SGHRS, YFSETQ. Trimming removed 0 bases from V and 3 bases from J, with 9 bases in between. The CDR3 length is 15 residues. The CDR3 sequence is CASSLEGRDTGELFF. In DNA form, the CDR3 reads TGCGCCAGCAGCTTGGAGGGAAGGGACACCGGGGAGCTGTTTTTT.

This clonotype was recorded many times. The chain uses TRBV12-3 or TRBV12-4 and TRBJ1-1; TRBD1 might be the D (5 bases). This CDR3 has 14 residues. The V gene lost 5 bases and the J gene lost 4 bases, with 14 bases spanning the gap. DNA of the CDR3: TGTGCCAGCAGTCCTTGGGGGTCCGTCACTGAAGCTTTCTTT. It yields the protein CASSPWGSVTEAFF.

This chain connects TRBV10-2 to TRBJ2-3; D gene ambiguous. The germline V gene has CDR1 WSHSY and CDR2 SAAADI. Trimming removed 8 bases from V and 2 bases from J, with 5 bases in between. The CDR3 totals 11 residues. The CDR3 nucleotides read TGCGCCAGCGGAGTCACAGATACGCAGTATTTT. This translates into CASGVTDTQYF.

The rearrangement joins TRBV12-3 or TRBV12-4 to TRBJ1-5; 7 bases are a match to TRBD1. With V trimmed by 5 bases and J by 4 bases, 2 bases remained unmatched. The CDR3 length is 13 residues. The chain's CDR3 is CASSQQGNQPQHF. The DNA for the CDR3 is TGTGCCAGCAGTCAACAGGGGAATCAGCCCCAGCATTTT.

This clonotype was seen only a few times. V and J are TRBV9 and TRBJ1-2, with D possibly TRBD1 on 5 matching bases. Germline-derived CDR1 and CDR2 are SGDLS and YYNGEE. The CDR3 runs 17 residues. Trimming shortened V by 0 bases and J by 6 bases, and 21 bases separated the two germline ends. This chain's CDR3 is CASSVATTARGRDGYTF. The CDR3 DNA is TGTGCCAGCAGCGTAGCTACGACAGCTAGGGGAAGGGATGGCTACACCTTC.

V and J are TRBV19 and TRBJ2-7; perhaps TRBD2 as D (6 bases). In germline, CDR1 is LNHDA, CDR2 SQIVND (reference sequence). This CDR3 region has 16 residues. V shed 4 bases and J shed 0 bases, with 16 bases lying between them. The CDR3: CASSRPIGTSSYEQYF. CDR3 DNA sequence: TGTGCCAGTAGTAGACCCATCGGGACTTCCTCCTACGAGCAGTACTTC.

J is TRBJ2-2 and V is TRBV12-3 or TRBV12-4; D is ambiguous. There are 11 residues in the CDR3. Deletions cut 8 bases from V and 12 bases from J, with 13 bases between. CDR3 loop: CASLRGTQLFF. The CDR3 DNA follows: TGTGCCAGCCTACGAGGTACTCAGCTGTTTTTT.

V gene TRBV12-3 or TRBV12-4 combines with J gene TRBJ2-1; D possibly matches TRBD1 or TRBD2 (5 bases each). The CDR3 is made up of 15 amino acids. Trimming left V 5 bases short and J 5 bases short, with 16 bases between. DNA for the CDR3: TGTGCCAGCAGTCGGGCAGGGCGGGTAGACAATGAGCAGTTCTTC. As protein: CASSRAGRVDNEQFF.

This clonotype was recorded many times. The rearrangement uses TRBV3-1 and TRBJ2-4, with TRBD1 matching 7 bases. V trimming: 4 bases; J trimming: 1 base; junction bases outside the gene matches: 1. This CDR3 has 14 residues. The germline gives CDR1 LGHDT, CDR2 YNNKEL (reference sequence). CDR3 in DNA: TGTGCCAGCAGCCTACAGGGGGCCAAAAACATTCAGTACTTC. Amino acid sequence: CASSLQGAKNIQYF.

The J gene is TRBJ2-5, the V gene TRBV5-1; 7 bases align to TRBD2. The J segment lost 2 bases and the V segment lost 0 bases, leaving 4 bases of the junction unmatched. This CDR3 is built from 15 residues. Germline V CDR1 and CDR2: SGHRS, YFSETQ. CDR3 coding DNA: TGCGCCAGCAGCTTGGCGCGGGAGCGGCAAGAGACCCAGTACTTC. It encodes CASSLARERQETQYF.

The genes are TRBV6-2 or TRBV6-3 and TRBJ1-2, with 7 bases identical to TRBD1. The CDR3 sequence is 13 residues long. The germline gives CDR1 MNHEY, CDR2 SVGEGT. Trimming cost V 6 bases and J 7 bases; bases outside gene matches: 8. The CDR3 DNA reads TGTGCCAGCAGCCGTACTACAGGGGCTGGCTACACCTTC. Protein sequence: CASSRTTGAGYTF.

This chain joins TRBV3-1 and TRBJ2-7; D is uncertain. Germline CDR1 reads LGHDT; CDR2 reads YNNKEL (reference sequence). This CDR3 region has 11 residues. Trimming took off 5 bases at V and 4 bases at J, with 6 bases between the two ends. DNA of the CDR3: TGTGCCAGCAGCGACCCTTACGAGCAGTACTTC. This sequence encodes CASSDPYEQYF.

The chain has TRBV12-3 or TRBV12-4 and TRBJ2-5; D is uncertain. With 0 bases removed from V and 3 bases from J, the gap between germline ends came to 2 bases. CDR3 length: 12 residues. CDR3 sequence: CASSLAEETQYF. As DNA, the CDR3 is TGTGCCAGCAGTTTAGCTGAAGAGACCCAGTACTTC.